The clone carrying this T cell receptor beta chain was seen only a few times. Antigen: not known. The data were taken from a study of radiotherapy plus CTLA-4 blockade in lung cancer. Whole-study results and caveats: Interferon-beta, together with early blood T cell clone dynamics, reportedly best predicted response.

The assay was immunoSEQ multiplex PCR, and TCRdb's table has in-frame clones only and misses some. The table records about 40,000 clones, nearly 80% of them present only once. Germline loops: CDR1 LGHNA, CDR2 YNFKEQ. The V and J ends lost 8 bases and 4 bases, in that order; junction bases with no gene match: 5. CDR3 length: 14 amino acids. This chain connects TRBV4-2 to TRBJ2-3, with 11 bases fitting TRBD2. The specimen was peripheral blood, collected from a patient treated with radiotherapy plus ipilimumab. The sequence was obtained from a human donor with non-small cell lung cancer that progressed on radiotherapy plus ipilimumab. The CDR3 sequence: CASAASGGSDTQYF. The DNA for the CDR3 is TGTGCCAGCGCGGCTAGCGGGGGGTCAGATACGCAGTATTTT.